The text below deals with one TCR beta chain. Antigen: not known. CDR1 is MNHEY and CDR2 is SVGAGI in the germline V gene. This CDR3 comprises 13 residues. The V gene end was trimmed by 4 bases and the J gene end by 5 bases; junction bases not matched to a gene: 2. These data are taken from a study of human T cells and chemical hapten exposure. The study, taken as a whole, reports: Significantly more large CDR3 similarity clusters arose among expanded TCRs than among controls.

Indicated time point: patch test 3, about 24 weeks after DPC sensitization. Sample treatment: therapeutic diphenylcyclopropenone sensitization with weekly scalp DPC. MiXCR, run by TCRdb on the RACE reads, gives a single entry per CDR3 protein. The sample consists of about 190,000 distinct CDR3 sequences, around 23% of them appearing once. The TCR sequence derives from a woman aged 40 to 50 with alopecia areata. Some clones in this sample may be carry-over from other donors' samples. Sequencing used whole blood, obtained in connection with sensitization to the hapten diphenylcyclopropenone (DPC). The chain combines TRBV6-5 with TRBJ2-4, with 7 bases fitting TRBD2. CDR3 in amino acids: CASSSTSENIQYF. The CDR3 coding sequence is TGTGCCAGCAGTTCCACTAGCGAAAACATTCAGTACTTC.